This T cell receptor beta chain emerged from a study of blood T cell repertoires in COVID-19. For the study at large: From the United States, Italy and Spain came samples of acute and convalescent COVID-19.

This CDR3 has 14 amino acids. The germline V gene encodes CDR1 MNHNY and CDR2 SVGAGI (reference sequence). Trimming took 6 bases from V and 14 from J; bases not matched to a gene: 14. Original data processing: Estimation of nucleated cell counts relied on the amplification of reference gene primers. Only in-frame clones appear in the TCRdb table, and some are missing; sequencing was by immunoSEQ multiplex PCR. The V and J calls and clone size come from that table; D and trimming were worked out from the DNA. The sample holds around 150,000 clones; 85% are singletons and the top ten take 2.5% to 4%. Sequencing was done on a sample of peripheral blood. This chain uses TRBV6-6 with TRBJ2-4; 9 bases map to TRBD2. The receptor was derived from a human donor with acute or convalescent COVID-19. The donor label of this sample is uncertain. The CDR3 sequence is CASSPRDWSGGKYF. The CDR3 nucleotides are TGTGCCAGCAGCCCCCGGGATTGGAGCGGGGGGAAGTACTTC.